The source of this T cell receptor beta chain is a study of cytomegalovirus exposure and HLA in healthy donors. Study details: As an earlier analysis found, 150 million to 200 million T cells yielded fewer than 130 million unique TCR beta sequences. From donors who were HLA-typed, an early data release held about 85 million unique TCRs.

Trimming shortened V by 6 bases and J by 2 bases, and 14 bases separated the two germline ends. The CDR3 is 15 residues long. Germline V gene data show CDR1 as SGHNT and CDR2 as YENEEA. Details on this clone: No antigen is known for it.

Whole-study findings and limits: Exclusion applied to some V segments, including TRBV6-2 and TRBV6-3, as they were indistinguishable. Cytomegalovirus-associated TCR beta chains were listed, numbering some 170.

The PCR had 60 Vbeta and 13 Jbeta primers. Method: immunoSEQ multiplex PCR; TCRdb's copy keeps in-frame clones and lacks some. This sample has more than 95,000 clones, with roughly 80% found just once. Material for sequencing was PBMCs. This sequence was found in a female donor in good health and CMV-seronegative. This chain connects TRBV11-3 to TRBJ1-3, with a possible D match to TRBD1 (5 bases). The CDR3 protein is CASSSQVGPGNTIYF. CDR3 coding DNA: TGTGCCAGCAGTTCACAGGTTGGACCTGGAAACACCATATATTTT. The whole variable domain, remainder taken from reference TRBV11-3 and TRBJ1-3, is EAGVVQSPRYKIIEKKQPVAFWCNPISGHNTLYWYLQNLGQGPELLIRYENEEAVDDSQLPKDRFSAERLKGVDSTLKIQPAELGDSAVYLCASSSQVGPGNTIYFGEGSWLTVV.